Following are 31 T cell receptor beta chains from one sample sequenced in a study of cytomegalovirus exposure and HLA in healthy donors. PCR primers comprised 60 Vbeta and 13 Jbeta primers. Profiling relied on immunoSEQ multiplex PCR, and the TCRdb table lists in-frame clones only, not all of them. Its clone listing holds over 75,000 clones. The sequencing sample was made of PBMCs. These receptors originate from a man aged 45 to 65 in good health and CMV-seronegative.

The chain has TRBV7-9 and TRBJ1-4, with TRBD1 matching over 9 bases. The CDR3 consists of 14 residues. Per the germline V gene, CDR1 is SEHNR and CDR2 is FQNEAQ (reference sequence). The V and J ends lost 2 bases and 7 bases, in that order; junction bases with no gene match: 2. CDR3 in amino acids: CASSLTGQGEKLFF. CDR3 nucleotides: TGTGCCAGCAGCTTAACGGGACAGGGTGAAAAACTGTTTTTT.

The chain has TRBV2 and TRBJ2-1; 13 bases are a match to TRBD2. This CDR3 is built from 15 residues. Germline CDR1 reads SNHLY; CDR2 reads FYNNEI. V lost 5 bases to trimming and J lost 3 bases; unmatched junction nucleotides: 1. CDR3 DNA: TGTGCCAGCAGTCGACTAGCGGGGGGCTACAATGAGCAGTTCTTC. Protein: CASSRLAGGYNEQFF.

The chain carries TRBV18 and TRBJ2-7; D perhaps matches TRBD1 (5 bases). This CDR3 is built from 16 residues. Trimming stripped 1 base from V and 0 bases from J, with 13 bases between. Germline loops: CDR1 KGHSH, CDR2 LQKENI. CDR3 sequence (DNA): TGTGCCAGCTCACCACGGATTGGGGCGAGCTCCTACGAGCAGTACTTC. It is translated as CASSPRIGASSYEQYF.

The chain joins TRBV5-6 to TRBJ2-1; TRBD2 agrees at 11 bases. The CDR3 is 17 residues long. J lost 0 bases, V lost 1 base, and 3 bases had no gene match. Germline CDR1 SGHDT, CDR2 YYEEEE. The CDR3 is CASSLPSGGSSYNEQFF. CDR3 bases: TGTGCCAGCAGCTTGCCTAGCGGGGGGAGCTCCTACAATGAGCAGTTCTTC.

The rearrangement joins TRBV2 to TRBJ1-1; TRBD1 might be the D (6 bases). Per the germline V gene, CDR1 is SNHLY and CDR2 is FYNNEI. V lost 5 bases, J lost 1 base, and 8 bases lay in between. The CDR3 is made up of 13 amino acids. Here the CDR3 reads CASSLQGNTEAFF. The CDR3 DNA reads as TGTGCCAGCAGTCTACAGGGGAACACTGAAGCTTTCTTT.

The CDR3: CASSENQGANTLYNEQFF. CDR3 DNA: TGCGCCAGCAGTGAAAACCAGGGGGCGAACACCCTCTACAATGAGCAGTTCTTC. The chain is built from TRBV10-1 and TRBJ2-1; 8 bases are shared with TRBD1. The CDR3 is 18 residues long. V shed 3 bases and J 3 bases; nucleotides not matched to a gene: 13. Per germline, CDR1 WNHNN and CDR2 SYGVQD (reference sequence).

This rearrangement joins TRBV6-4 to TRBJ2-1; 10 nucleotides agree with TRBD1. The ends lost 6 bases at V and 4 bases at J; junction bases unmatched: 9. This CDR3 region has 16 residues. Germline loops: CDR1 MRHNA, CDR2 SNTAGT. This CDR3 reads CASSETDRGIYNEQFF. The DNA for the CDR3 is TGTGCCAGCAGCGAAACGGACAGGGGGATTTACAATGAGCAGTTCTTC.

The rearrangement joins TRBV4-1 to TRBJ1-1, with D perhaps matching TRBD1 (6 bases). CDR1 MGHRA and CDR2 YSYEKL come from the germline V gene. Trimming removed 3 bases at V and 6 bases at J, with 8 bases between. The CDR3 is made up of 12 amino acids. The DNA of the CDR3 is TGCGCCAGCAGCCAGTCAGGGGCTGAAGCTTTCTTT. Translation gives CASSQSGAEAFF.

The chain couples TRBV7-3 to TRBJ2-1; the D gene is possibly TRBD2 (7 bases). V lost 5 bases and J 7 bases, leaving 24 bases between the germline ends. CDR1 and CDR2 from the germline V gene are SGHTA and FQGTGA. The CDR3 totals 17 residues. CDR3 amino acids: CASSRGGGLANGNEQFF. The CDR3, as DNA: TGTGCCAGCAGCCGTGGGGGGGGGCTAGCGAACGGGAATGAGCAGTTCTTC.

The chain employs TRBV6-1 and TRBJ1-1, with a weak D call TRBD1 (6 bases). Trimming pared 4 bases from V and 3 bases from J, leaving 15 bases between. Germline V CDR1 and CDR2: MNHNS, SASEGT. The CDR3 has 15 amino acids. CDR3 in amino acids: CASSGNRVQDTEAFF. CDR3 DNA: TGTGCCAGCAGTGGAAACAGGGTTCAGGACACTGAAGCTTTCTTT.

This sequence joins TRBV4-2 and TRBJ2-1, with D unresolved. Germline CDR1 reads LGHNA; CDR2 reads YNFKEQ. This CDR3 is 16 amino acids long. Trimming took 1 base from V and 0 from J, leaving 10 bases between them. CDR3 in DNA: TGTGCCAGCAGCCAAGGGGCAGATAGCTCCTACAATGAGCAGTTCTTC. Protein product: CASSQGADSSYNEQFF.

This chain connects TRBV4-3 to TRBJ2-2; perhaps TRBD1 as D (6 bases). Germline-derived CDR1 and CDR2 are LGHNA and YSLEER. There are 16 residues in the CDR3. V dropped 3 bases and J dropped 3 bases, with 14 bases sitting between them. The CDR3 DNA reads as TGCGCCAGCAGCCACAACCGGGACACCTACACCGGGGAGCTGTTTTTT. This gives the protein CASSHNRDTYTGELFF.

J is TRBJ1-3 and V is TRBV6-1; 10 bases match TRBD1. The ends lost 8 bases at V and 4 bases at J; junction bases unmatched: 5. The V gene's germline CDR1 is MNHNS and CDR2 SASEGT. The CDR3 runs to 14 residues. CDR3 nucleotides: TGTGCCAGCGGACAGGGGGTGGGGGGAAACACCATATATTTT. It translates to CASGQGVGGNTIYF.

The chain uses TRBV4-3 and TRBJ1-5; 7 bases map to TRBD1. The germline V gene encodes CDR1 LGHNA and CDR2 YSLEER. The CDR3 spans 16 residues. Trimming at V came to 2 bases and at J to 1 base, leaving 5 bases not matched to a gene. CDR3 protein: CASSQSTGLSNQPQHF. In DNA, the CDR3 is TGCGCCAGCAGCCAATCGACAGGGTTGAGCAATCAGCCCCAGCATTTT.

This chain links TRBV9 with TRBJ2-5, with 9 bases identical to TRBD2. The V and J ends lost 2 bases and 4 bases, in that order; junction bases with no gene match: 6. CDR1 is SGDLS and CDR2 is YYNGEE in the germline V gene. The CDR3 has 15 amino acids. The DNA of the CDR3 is TGTGCCAGCAGCGTCGCGGGGGGGCGTGCAGAGACCCAGTACTTC. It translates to CASSVAGGRAETQYF.

The DNA of the CDR3 is TGTGCCGCCGCGCCCAGGCCCTCGGACGAGCAGTACTTC. Its protein is CAAAPRPSDEQYF. The rearrangement joins TRBV10-3 to TRBJ2-7; unclear D gene. The length of the CDR3 is 13 residues. In germline, CDR1 is ENHRY, CDR2 SYGVKD. V was clipped by 11 bases and J by 5 bases, with 19 bases between them.

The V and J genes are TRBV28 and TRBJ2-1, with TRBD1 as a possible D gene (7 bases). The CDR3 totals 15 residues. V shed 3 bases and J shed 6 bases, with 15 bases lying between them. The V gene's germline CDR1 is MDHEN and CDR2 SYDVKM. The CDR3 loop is CASSLGGQMPNEQFF. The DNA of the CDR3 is TGTGCCAGCAGTTTGGGGGGACAGATGCCCAATGAGCAGTTCTTC.

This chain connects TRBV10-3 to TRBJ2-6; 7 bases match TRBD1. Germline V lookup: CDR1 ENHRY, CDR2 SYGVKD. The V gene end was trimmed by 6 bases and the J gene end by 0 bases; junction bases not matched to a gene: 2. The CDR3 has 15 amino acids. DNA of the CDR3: TGTGCCATCAGGGGACAGTTCTCTGGGGCCAACGTCCTGACTTTC. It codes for CAIRGQFSGANVLTF.

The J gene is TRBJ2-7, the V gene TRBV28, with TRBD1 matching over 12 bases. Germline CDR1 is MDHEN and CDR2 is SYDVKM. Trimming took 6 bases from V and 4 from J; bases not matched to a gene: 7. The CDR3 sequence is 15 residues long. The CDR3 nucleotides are TGTGCCAGCAGATCAGGGACAGGGGGCATGTACGAGCAGTACTTC. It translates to CASRSGTGGMYEQYF.

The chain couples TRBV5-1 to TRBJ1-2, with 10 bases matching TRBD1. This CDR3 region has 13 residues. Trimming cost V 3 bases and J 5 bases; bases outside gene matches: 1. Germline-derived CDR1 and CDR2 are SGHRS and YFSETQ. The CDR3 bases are TGCGCCAGCAGCTGGGACAGGGGATATGGCTACACCTTC. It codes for CASSWDRGYGYTF.

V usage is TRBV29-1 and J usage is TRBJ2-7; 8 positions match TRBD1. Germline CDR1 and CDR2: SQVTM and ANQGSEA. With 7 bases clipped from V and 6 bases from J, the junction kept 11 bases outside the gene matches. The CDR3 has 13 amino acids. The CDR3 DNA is TGCAGCGCATGTTGGTCAGGGGGCCTCGAGCAGTACTTC. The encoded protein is CSACWSGGLEQYF.

DNA for the CDR3: TGCGCCAGCAGCTGGAACCAGGGTCCGACTAGCGGAGTCCAAGAGACCCAGTACTTC. Its translation is CASSWNQGPTSGVQETQYF. The V call is TRBV5-1, the J call TRBJ2-5; the match to TRBD2 covers 9 bases. Germline V gives CDR1 SGHRS, CDR2 YFSETQ. The CDR3 covers 19 residues. V shed 3 bases, J shed 1 base, and the junction held 16 bases outside the gene matches.

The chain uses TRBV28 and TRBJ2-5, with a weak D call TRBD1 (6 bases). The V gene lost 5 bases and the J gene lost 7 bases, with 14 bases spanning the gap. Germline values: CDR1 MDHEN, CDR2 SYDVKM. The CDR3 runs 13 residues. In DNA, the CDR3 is TGTGCCAGCAGTCGACCTCCGACAGGGACCCAGTACTTC. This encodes CASSRPPTGTQYF. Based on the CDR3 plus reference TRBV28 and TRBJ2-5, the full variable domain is DVKVTQSSRYLVKRTGEKVFLECVQDMDHENMFWYRQDPGLGLRLIYFSYDVKMKEKGDIPEGYSVSREKKERFSLILESASTNQTSMYLCASSRPPTGTQYFGPGTRLLVL.

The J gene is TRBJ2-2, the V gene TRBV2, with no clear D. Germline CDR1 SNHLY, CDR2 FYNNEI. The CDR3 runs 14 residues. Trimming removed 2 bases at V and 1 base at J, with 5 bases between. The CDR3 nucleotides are TGTGCCAGCAGTGAATTTAGGAACACCGGGGAGCTGTTTTTT. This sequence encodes CASSEFRNTGELFF. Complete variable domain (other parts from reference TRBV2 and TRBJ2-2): EPEVTQTPSHQVTQMGQEVILRCVPISNHLYFYWYRQILGQKVEFLVSFYNNEISEKSEIFDDQFSVERPDGSNFTLKIRSTKLEDSAMYFCASSEFRNTGELFFGEGSRLTVL.

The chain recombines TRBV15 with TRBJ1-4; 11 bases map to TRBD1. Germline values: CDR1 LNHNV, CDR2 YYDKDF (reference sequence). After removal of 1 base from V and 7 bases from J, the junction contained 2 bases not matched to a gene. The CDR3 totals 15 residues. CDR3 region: CATSRGDRGVEKLFF. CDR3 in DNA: TGTGCCACCAGCAGAGGGGACAGGGGGGTTGAAAAACTGTTTTTT.

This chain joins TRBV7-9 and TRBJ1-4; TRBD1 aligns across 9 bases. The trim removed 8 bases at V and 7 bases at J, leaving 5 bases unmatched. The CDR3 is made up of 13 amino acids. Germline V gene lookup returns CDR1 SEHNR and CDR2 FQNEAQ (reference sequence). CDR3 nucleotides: TGTGCCAGCGGAGACAGGGGGGGTGAAAAACTGTTTTTT. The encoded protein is CASGDRGGEKLFF.

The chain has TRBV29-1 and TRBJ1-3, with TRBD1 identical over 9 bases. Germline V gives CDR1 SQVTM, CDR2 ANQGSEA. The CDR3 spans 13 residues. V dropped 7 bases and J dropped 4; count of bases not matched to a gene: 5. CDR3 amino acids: CSGQGQGGNTIYF. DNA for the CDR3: TGCAGCGGCCAGGGACAGGGAGGAAACACCATATATTTT.

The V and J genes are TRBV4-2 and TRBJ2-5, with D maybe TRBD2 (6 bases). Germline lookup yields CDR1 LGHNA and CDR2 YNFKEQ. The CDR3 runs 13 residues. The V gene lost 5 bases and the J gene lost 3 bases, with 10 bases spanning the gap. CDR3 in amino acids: CASSFRREETQYF. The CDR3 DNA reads TGTGCCAGCAGCTTCAGGAGGGAAGAGACCCAGTACTTC.

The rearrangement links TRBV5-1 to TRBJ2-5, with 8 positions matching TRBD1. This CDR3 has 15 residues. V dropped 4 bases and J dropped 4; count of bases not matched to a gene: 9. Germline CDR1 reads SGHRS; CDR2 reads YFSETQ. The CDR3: CASSPGRGLRETQYF. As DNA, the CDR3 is TGCGCCAGCAGCCCCGGCAGGGGGCTTAGAGAGACCCAGTACTTC.

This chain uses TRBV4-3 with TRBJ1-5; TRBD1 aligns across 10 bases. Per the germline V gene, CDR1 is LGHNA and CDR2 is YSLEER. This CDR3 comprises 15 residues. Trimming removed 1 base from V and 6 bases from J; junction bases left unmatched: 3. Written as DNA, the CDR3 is TGCGCCAGCAGCCAAGGGACAGGGGGTGTTCAGCCCCAGCATTTT. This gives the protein CASSQGTGGVQPQHF.

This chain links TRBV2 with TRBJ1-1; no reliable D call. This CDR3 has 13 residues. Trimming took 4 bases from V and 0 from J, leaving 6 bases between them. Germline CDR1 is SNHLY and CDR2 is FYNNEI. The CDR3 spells CASSAAMNTEAFF. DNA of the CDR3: TGTGCCAGCAGTGCAGCCATGAACACTGAAGCTTTCTTT.